This T cell receptor (beta chain) is from a study of Ad26.COV2.S vaccination and SARS-CoV-2 variants. Study context: Once, or twice with 56 days between doses, Ad26.COV2.S was given intramuscularly.

CDR1 is KGHSH, CDR2 LQKENI, per germline. Trimming took 3 bases from V and 1 from J, leaving 9 bases between them. The length of the CDR3 is 14 residues. The assay was immunoSEQ multiplex PCR, and TCRdb's table has in-frame clones only and misses some. The data contain 300,000 to 350,000 clones, 80% to 90% of them singletons. Treatment specified: about 20 received Ad26.COV2.S at low or high dose, single or two shots; roughly five received placebo; per-sample allocation not given. Collection of the samples took place on day 63 after the first injection of vaccine or placebo. Whoever gave the sample was an adult aged 18-55 years in Boston.

The sequence derives from a person aged 18-60 years who received the Ad26.COV2.S COVID-19 vaccine or a placebo. Sequences were derived from peripheral blood, sampled in a trial of Ad26.COV2.S vaccine versus placebo. V usage is TRBV18 and J usage is TRBJ1-1; no reliable D call. The CDR3 bases are TGTGCCAGCTCACCTCAAGGAGGGAACACTGAAGCTTTCTTT. Its translation is CASSPQGGNTEAFF.